What follows are 27 T cell receptor beta chains derived from one specimen sequenced in a study of T-cell reconstitution after alpha-beta-depleted transplantation in children. TCRbeta library construction was performed incorporating unique molecular identifiers. TCRdb re-called the PCR reads through MiXCR, storing one row per CDR3 protein. Altogether about 500,000 distinct CDR3 sequences are present, 32% being singletons, with the ten largest covering 2% to 2.5%. The sequences come from PBMCs from the stem cell graft donor, collected from the stem cell graft. Source of these receptors: a human donor who donated a stem cell graft to a child with aplastic anemia.

The chain uses TRBV29-1 and TRBJ1-2, with D maybe TRBD1 (6 bases). The CDR3 runs to 13 residues. Germline V gene lookup returns CDR1 SQVTM and CDR2 ANQGSEA. Trimming removed 4 bases from V and 0 bases from J, with 9 bases in between. CDR3 amino acids: CSVGGTTNYGYTF. The CDR3 coding sequence is TGCAGCGTTGGGGGGACAACTAACTATGGCTACACCTTC.

The chain is built from TRBV12-3 or TRBV12-4 and TRBJ2-2; D is possibly TRBD1 (5 bases). V dropped 4 bases and J dropped 0 bases, with 9 bases sitting between them. The CDR3 sequence is 15 residues long. The CDR3 loop reads CASSSTDTNTGELFF. In nucleotides, the CDR3 is TGTGCCAGCAGTTCGACAGATACGAACACCGGGGAGCTGTTTTTT.

This clonotype was observed a handful of times. This chain uses TRBV4-3 with TRBJ2-2; D is uncertain. Germline values: CDR1 LGHNA, CDR2 YSLEER. This CDR3 is 16 amino acids long. Trimming cost V 3 bases and J 1 base, with 12 bases left between them. The CDR3 loop reads CASSQDSLQNTGELFF. CDR3 DNA: TGCGCCAGCAGCCAGGATTCACTTCAGAACACCGGGGAGCTGTTTTTT.

This clonotype was found a few times. This chain joins TRBV27 and TRBJ1-1, with D possibly matching TRBD1 (6 bases). The germline V gene encodes CDR1 MNHEY and CDR2 SMNVEV (reference sequence). The CDR3 consists of 13 residues. V lost 5 bases and J 1 base, leaving 8 bases between the germline ends. The CDR3 DNA sequence: TGTGCCAGCAGTATAGGGGGGAACACTGAAGCTTTCTTT. Protein product: CASSIGGNTEAFF.

The genes are TRBV29-1 and TRBJ2-5; 9 positions match TRBD1. Per the germline V gene, CDR1 is SQVTM and CDR2 is ANQGSEA. The V gene end was trimmed by 7 bases and the J gene end by 2 bases; junction bases not matched to a gene: 5. The CDR3 extends over 13 amino acids. CDR3 residues: CSGGQGRQETQYF. CDR3 coding DNA: TGCAGCGGGGGACAGGGAAGGCAAGAGACCCAGTACTTC.

The chain employs TRBV10-3 and TRBJ2-7; D gene ambiguous. Germline CDR1 reads ENHRY; CDR2 reads SYGVKD. The CDR3 loop spans 11 amino acids. CDR3 amino acids: CAISESWSLIV. The CDR3, as DNA: TGTGCCATCAGTGAGTCATGGTCCCTTATAGTC.

This clonotype has only a few counts. The V and J genes are TRBV29-1 and TRBJ2-3; no clear D gene. V was trimmed by 4 bases and J by 0 bases, leaving 8 bases between them. Germline V gene lookup returns CDR1 SQVTM and CDR2 ANQGSEA. The length of the CDR3 is 13 residues. CDR3 sequence (DNA): TGCAGCGTTGGGAGCCCTAGCACAGATACGCAGTATTTT. This encodes CSVGSPSTDTQYF.

The V gene is TRBV7-2, the J gene TRBJ1-4, with D tentatively TRBD1 (6 bases). The germline CDR1 and CDR2 sequences are SGHTA and FQGNSA. Trimming removed 3 bases from V and 7 bases from J, with 12 bases in between. The CDR3 has 14 residues. In DNA, the CDR3 is TGTGCCAGCAGCTTCGGGGGGGGGCGTGAAAAACTGTTTTTT. The encoded protein is CASSFGGGREKLFF.

This clonotype has only a few counts. V usage is TRBV12-5 and J usage is TRBJ2-1, with 7 bases matching TRBD1. Germline assignment: CDR1 LGHNT and CDR2 FRNRAP. V trimming: 1 base; J trimming: 4 bases; junction bases outside the gene matches: 4. This CDR3 is 15 amino acids long. CDR3 nucleotide sequence: TGTGCTAGTGGTTTGGGCCGACAGGGTTACAATGAGCAGTTCTTC. Its protein is CASGLGRQGYNEQFF.

The V gene is TRBV5-5, the J gene TRBJ1-1; unclear D gene. The CDR3 spans 15 residues. V was cut by 4 bases and J by 1 base, with 14 bases left in between. Germline values: CDR1 SGHKS, CDR2 YYEKEE (reference sequence). The CDR3 reads CASSRTDGKNTEAFF. CDR3 bases: TGTGCCAGCAGCCGGACGGACGGAAAGAACACTGAAGCTTTCTTT.

The chain is built from TRBV18 and TRBJ1-4, with TRBD1 identical over 7 bases. Germline assignment: CDR1 KGHSH and CDR2 LQKENI. The V and J ends lost 4 bases and 8 bases, in that order; junction bases with no gene match: 10. The CDR3 consists of 15 residues. CDR3 sequence (DNA): TGTGCCAGCTCACGGACAGGCGCCTACTCCGAAAAACTGTTTTTT. Encoded protein: CASSRTGAYSEKLFF. The full variable domain, its missing parts supplied by reference TRBV18 and TRBJ1-4, is NAGVMQNPRHLVRRRGQEARLRCSPMKGHSHVYWYRQLPEEGLKFMVYLQKENIIDESGMPKERFSAEFPKEGPSILRIQQVVRGDSAAYFCASSRTGAYSEKLFFGSGTQLSVL.

There are a few counts of this clonotype. The V call is TRBV20-1, the J call TRBJ2-1; TRBD2 agrees at 11 bases. The CDR3 is 14 residues long. Trimming cost V 4 bases and J 4 bases; bases outside gene matches: 3. Germline CDR1 and CDR2: DFQATT and SNEGSKA (reference sequence). The CDR3 region is CSAMGLADYNEQFF. The DNA for the CDR3 is TGCAGTGCTATGGGACTAGCGGATTACAATGAGCAGTTCTTC.

This chain connects TRBV5-5 to TRBJ1-2; D might be TRBD1 (5 bases). The CDR3 spans 15 residues. The germline CDR1 and CDR2 sequences are SGHKS and YYEKEE (reference sequence). Trimming cost V 4 bases and J 6 bases, with 19 bases left between them. CDR3 protein: CASSLREGLNDGYTF. The DNA for the CDR3 is TGTGCCAGCAGCCTGCGCGAGGGACTAAATGATGGCTACACCTTC.

This chain joins TRBV27 and TRBJ2-7, with D possibly being TRBD1 or TRBD2 (7 bases each). Germline CDR1 is MNHEY and CDR2 is SMNVEV (reference sequence). This CDR3 spans 19 amino acids. With 3 bases removed from V and 4 bases from J, the gap between germline ends came to 28 bases. Here the CDR3 DNA reads TGTGCCAGCAGTTTGAGGGGGCTGGGGGGCGGGAGCGGATCTTACGAGCAGTACTTC. It specifies CASSLRGLGGGSGSYEQYF.

J is TRBJ1-1 and V is TRBV29-1; perhaps TRBD1 as D (6 bases). Looked up from germline, CDR1 is SQVTM and CDR2 is ANQGSEA. The germline V and J ends were trimmed by 8 bases and 0 bases, with 22 bases remaining between them. The length of the CDR3 is 16 residues. The CDR3 is CSLWGGATGLNTEAFF. DNA of the CDR3: TGCAGCCTCTGGGGTGGGGCAACAGGGTTGAACACTGAAGCTTTCTTT.

This sequence joins TRBV5-4 and TRBJ1-6, with D unclear. V lost 2 bases and J 3 bases, leaving 6 bases between the germline ends. The germline V gene encodes CDR1 SGHNT and CDR2 YYREEE (reference sequence). The CDR3 is made up of 14 amino acids. In DNA form, the CDR3 reads TGTGCCAGCAGCTTAAAAGGCTATAATTCACCCCTCCACTTT. Translating gives CASSLKGYNSPLHF.

The chain recombines TRBV6-2 or TRBV6-3 with TRBJ2-5; TRBD1 matches 8 bases. Germline-derived CDR1 and CDR2 are MNHEY and SVGEGT. Germline trimming cut 5 bases from V and 6 bases from J; bases unmatched to any gene: 11. CDR3 length: 15 residues. Written as DNA, the CDR3 is TGTGCCAGCAGTCTACAGACAGGGGCCCCCAAGACCCAGTACTTC. This gives the protein CASSLQTGAPKTQYF.

Only a few counts were recorded for this clonotype. The V gene is TRBV29-1, the J gene TRBJ2-2; no reliable D call. Germline V lookup: CDR1 SQVTM, CDR2 ANQGSEA. The CDR3 has 11 amino acids. The CDR3 nucleotides read TGCAGGTTTTCCGTCACCGGGGAGCTGTTTTTT. It yields the protein CRFSVTGELFF.

This clonotype was counted a few times. This chain links TRBV27 with TRBJ2-3, with TRBD2 matching 8 bases. Germline V CDR1 and CDR2: MNHEY, SMNVEV (reference sequence). V lost 5 bases to trimming and J lost 9 bases; unmatched junction nucleotides: 7. The CDR3 contains 13 residues. The CDR3 spells CASSPTRLATQYF. The CDR3 region has the DNA TGTGCCAGCAGTCCCACACGACTAGCGACGCAGTATTTT.

CDR3 in DNA: TGTGCCAGCAGTCAAGACACCAAGAGAGCGGGAGTGGGCAATGAGCAGTTCTTC. Translating gives CASSQDTKRAGVGNEQFF. The chain combines TRBV6-1 with TRBJ2-1; 8 bases align to TRBD2. V gave up 5 bases and J gave up 6 bases; unmatched junction bases: 18. The CDR3 extends over 18 amino acids. The germline gives CDR1 MNHNS, CDR2 SASEGT.

V gene TRBV30 combines with J gene TRBJ1-2; D unclear. This CDR3 is 12 amino acids long. Trimming left V 2 bases short and J 2 bases short, with 6 bases between. Germline V gene sequence: CDR1 GTSNPN, CDR2 SVGIG (reference sequence). The CDR3, as DNA: TGTGCCTGGAGTTCGGGCAACTATGGCTACACCTTC. Protein: CAWSSGNYGYTF.

The chain combines TRBV3-1 with TRBJ1-1; 9 positions agree with TRBD1. Germline V gives CDR1 LGHDT, CDR2 YNNKEL (reference sequence). The V segment lost 2 bases and the J segment 7 bases; nucleotides outside the gene matches: 5. The CDR3 has 14 amino acids. In DNA, the CDR3 is TGTGCCAGCAGCCAAACAGGGGGCCGGGGTGAAGCTTTCTTT. It specifies CASSQTGGRGEAFF.

The chain carries TRBV11-1 and TRBJ2-6; D gene unclear. Germline V lookup: CDR1 SGHAT, CDR2 FQDESV (reference sequence). V was clipped by 7 bases and J by 3 bases, with 7 bases between them. This CDR3 is 13 amino acids long. CDR3 region: CASNPGGANVLTF. CDR3 DNA sequence: TGTGCCAGCAACCCTGGTGGGGCCAACGTCCTGACTTTC.

This chain links TRBV27 with TRBJ2-3; 7 positions match TRBD1. V trimming: 6 bases; J trimming: 6 bases; junction bases outside the gene matches: 6. CDR3 size: 13 residues. CDR1 is MNHEY and CDR2 is SMNVEV in the germline V gene (reference sequence). The CDR3 nucleotides read TGTGCCAGCAGACAGGGGTCCGGGGATACGCAGTATTTT. Translation gives CASRQGSGDTQYF.

The chain is built from TRBV11-3 and TRBJ2-2; TRBD2 aligns across 7 bases. Germline assignment: CDR1 SGHNT and CDR2 YENEEA. The CDR3 extends over 16 amino acids. The ends lost 2 bases at V and 1 base at J; junction bases unmatched: 4. The CDR3 loop is CASSLREGLNTGELFF. The CDR3 DNA sequence: TGTGCCAGCAGCTTAAGGGAGGGCCTGAACACCGGGGAGCTGTTTTTT.

The chain is built from TRBV12-3 or TRBV12-4 and TRBJ2-2; possible D gene TRBD2, 6 bases. The V gene lost 5 bases and the J gene lost 8 bases, with 18 bases spanning the gap. CDR3 size: 15 residues. The CDR3 protein is CASSLSGPRAGELFF. CDR3 nucleotide sequence: TGTGCCAGCAGTCTGAGCGGGCCCCGGGCGGGGGAGCTGTTTTTT.

CDR3 coding DNA: TGTGCCAGCAGCTTGGGAGGGGGTGGGGGCAATCAGCCCCAGCATTTT. It specifies CASSLGGGGGNQPQHF. The rearrangement links TRBV5-5 to TRBJ1-5; maybe TRBD1 (6 bases). This CDR3 has 16 residues. Germline V gene lookup returns CDR1 SGHKS and CDR2 YYEKEE (reference sequence). Trimming took 0 bases from V and 2 from J, leaving 12 bases between them.